A single TCR beta chain is shown here with its context. Other nucleotide sequences from this sample produce the same CDR3. The data were obtained in a study of blood T cell repertoires in COVID-19. Across the whole study: Acute and convalescent COVID-19 specimens originated in the United States, Italy and Spain. Nucleic acid was either cDNA or gDNA, and it came from T cells, B-cell-depleted T cells, or PBMCs.

CDR3 length: 14 amino acids. Germline V gene data show CDR1 as SNHLY and CDR2 as FYNNEI. Trimming cost V 6 bases and J 0 bases; bases outside gene matches: 4. Authors' analysis steps: Counts of nucleated cells, estimated from reference gene primer amplification, were obtained. Libraries were prepared by immunoSEQ multiplex PCR; TCRdb keeps only in-frame clonotypes and omits some of them. The V and J calls and clone size are taken from that table; D and trimming were inferred from the DNA. Altogether just over 650,000 clones are present, 85% to 90% being singletons, with the ten largest covering around 0.3%.

The V call is TRBV2, the J call TRBJ1-1, with 7 positions matching TRBD1. This TCR derives from a woman under 30 with acute or convalescent COVID-19. Sequencing was performed on peripheral blood. The CDR3 region is CASSRQGLNTEAFF. Written as DNA, the CDR3 is TGTGCCAGCAGCCGACAGGGATTGAACACTGAAGCTTTCTTT.